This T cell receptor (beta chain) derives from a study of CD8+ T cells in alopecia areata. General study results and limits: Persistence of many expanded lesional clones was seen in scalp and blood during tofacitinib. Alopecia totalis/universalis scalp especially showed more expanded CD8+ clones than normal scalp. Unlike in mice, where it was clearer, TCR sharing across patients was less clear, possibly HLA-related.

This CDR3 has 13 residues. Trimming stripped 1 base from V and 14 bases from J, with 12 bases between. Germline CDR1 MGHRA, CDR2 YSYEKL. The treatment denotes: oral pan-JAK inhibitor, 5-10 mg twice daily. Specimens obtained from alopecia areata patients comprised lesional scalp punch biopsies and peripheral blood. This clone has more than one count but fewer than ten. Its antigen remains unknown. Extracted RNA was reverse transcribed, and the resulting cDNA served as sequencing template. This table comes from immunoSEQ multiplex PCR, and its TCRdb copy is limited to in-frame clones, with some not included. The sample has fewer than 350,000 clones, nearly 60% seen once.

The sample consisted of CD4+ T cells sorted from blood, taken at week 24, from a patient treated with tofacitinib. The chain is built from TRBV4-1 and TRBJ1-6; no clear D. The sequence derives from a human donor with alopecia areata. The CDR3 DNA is TGCGCCAGCAGCCAAGGGACCGGACGGACCCTCCACTTT. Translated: CASSQGTGRTLHF.